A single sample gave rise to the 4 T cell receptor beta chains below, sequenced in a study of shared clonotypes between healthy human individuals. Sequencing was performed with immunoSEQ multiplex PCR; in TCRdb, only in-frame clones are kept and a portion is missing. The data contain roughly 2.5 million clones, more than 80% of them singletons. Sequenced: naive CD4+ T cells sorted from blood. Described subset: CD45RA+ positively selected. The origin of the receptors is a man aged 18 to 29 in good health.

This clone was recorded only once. CDR3 nucleotides: TGTGCCAGTAGTGCTCGACAGGGGATCGAGCAGTACTTC. It translates to CASSARQGIEQYF. This chain links TRBV19 with TRBJ2-7; 8 positions match TRBD1. Germline CDR1 and CDR2: LNHDA and SQIVND (reference sequence). J was trimmed by 6 bases and V by 5 bases; bases with no gene match: 6. This CDR3 is 13 amino acids long.

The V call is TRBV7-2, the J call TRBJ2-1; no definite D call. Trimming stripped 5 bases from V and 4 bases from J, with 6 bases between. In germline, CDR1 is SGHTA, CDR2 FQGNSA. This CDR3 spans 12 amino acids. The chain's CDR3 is CASSQNYNEQFF. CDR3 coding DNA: TGTGCCAGCAGCCAAAATTACAATGAGCAGTTCTTC.

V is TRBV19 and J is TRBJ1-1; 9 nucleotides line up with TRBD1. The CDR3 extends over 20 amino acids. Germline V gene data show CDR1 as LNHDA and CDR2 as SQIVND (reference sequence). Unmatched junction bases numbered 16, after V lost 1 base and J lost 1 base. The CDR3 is CASSIVGPDRGFLKNTEAFF. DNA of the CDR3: TGTGCCAGTAGTATAGTAGGCCCGGACAGGGGATTTCTTAAGAACACTGAAGCTTTCTTT.

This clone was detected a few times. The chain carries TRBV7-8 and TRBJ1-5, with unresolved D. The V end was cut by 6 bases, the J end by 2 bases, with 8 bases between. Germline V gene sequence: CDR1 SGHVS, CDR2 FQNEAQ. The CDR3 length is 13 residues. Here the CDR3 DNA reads TGTGCCAGCAGGGAGAGCCGCAATCAGCCCCAGCATTTT. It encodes CASRESRNQPQHF.